The clone carrying this T cell receptor beta chain was recorded only once. The antigen is unknown. The ends were cut back, 3 bases at V and 4 bases at J, with 10 bases in the middle. The V gene's germline CDR1 is PRHDT and CDR2 FYEKMQ (reference sequence). The CDR3 sequence is 13 residues long. This sample was taken from a study of cytomegalovirus exposure and HLA in healthy donors. Study-wide findings and caveats: Associated with cytomegalovirus, according to the listing, were 150 to 200 TCR beta chains.

This PCR relied on a set of 60 Vbeta primers and 13 Jbeta primers. Profiled with immunoSEQ multiplex PCR; TCRdb holds only in-frame clones, not every one. The sample holds just over 80,000 clones; 78% are singletons and the top ten take approximately 5.6%. Material: PBMCs. This chain links TRBV13 with TRBJ2-7, with D tentatively TRBD1 (6 bases). This clonotype was sampled from a man aged 18 to 29 in good health and CMV-seropositive. In DNA, the CDR3 is TGTGCCAGCAGCTTCAGGGGAACGTACGAGCAGTACTTC. This encodes CASSFRGTYEQYF.